This T cell receptor (beta chain) was profiled in a study of response to subunit inactivated influenza vaccine. General observations from the study: The authors proposed limited new T cell recruitment per seasonal influenza vaccination.

This clonotype was counted a few times. Antigen specificity is unknown. Germline assignment: CDR1 SGHAT and CDR2 FQDESV (reference sequence). The CDR3 loop spans 19 amino acids. The junction had 13 bases not matched to a gene; V was cut back by 5 bases and J by 2 bases. TCRdb processed the RT-PCR reads anew with MiXCR; each CDR3 protein has one entry. Of 650,000 to 800,000 distinct CDR3 sequences listed, 15% to 20% were seen once; the top ten hold approximately 10%. The chain couples TRBV11-1 to TRBJ2-5, with 14 bases that match TRBD2. The clonotype was recovered from a man aged 50-60 years who received an inactivated influenza vaccine. The sequenced sample was PBMCs from blood, obtained roughly 5 days after vaccination. The CDR3 region has the DNA TGTGCCAGCAGCGCGGGACTAGCGGGAGTATCAGGGGTTCAAGAGACCCAGTACTTC. It translates to CASSAGLAGVSGVQETQYF.